This T cell receptor beta chain derives from a study of CD8 T cells in ankylosing spondylitis. Comment on this clonotype: A read error may be the cause here, since a much bigger clone is one base away.

Trimming cost V 3 bases and J 4 bases, with 15 bases left between them. Germline V gene sequence: CDR1 WNHNN, CDR2 SYGVQD (reference sequence). The length of the CDR3 is 15 residues. TCRdb re-called the 5' RACE reads with MiXCR, one entry per CDR3 protein. Of more than 110,000 distinct CDR3 sequences in the sample, 7% to 10% were seen once. This chain joins TRBV10-1 and TRBJ1-1, with D perhaps TRBD1 (5 bases). The clonotype comes from a male donor with ankylosing spondylitis. The source material was synovial fluid, either unsorted or a sorted T cell fraction (not recorded which). The CDR3 DNA follows: TGCGCCAGCAGTGACCCCAAGTGGGGCCGCACTGAAGCTTTCTTT. Protein sequence: CASSDPKWGRTEAFF.